Listed below are T cell receptor beta chains from one sample, sequenced in a study of blood T cell repertoires in COVID-19. TCRdb's table, derived via immunoSEQ multiplex PCR, lists solely in-frame clones and lacks some. This table holds around 200,000 clones, 70% to 85% found once. The sample taken for sequencing was peripheral blood. These receptors were obtained from a human donor in a cohort sampled during active COVID-19. Each CDR3 is given with its conserved first and last residue. The D gene is left open where the match is weak. Size is stated for part of the rows, as once, few or many counts, or as a class when the clone is expanded.

v_gene,abundance,len,j_gene,d_gene,CDR3aa,CDR3nt
TRBV6-5,NA,15,TRBJ2-7,NA,CASTKGVDLFYEQYF,TGTGCCAGCACCAAAGGGGTCGACCTCTTCTACGAGCAGTACTTC
TRBV21-1,NA,15,TRBJ2-1,NA,CASTPRGIYRDEQFF,TGTGCCAGCACCCCCCGCGGGATATACCGGGATGAGCAGTTCTTC
TRBV28,NA,17,TRBJ1-2,TRBD1,CASSFDLGQGISYGYTF,TGTGCCAGCAGTTTCGACTTGGGACAGGGGATCAGCTATGGCTACACCTTC
TRBV13,NA,17,TRBJ2-3,TRBD1,CASSGTGDYLSTDTQYF,TGTGCCAGCAGCGGGACAGGGGACTACCTTAGCACAGATACGCAGTATTTT
TRBV27,NA,15,TRBJ2-7,TRBD1,CASSVTGTASYEQYF,TGTGCCAGCAGTGTAACCGGGACAGCCTCCTACGAGCAGTACTTC
TRBV9,NA,14,TRBJ1-4,NA,CARETGRRHEKLFF,TGTGCCAGGGAGACTGGGCGGAGGCACGAAAAACTGTTTTTT
TRBV6-5,NA,14,TRBJ2-1,NA,CASSQNRVVNEQFF,TGTGCCAGCAGTCAAAACAGGGTGGTAAATGAGCAGTTCTTC
TRBV7-9,NA,19,TRBJ1-3,NA,CASSLGTPGGRVKENTIYF,TGTGCCAGCAGCTTAGGGACCCCCGGCGGCAGGGTAAAGGAAAACACCATATATTTT
TRBV10-1,NA,16,TRBJ2-5,NA,CASSGTGGPSQETQYF,TGCGCCAGCAGTGGGACGGGGGGCCCTTCCCAAGAGACCCAGTACTTC
TRBV28,NA,16,TRBJ2-7,TRBD2,CASSLFSSGGAVEQYF,TGTGCCAGCAGTTTATTCTCTAGCGGGGGGGCCGTAGAGCAGTACTTC
TRBV5-1,NA,13,TRBJ1-2,NA,CASSPRAGVGYTF,TGCGCCAGCAGCCCCCGGGCAGGGGTCGGCTACACCTTC
TRBV7-8,NA,14,TRBJ1-1,TRBD1,CASSRDRVNTEAFF,TGTGCCAGCAGCAGGGACAGGGTGAACACTGAAGCTTTCTTT
TRBV5-1,NA,15,TRBJ1-1,NA,CASSILQGGNTEAFF,TGCGCCAGCAGCATACTACAAGGAGGGAACACTGAAGCTTTCTTT
TRBV6-6,few,16,TRBJ1-5,NA,CASSRRDILSNQPQHF,TGTGCCAGCAGTAGAAGGGACATCCTTAGCAATCAGCCCCAGCATTTT
TRBV19,NA,14,TRBJ1-2,NA,CASSPGSINYGYTF,TGTGCCAGTAGTCCCGGGTCCATTAACTATGGCTACACCTTC
TRBV28,NA,12,TRBJ1-2,NA,CASEEGVRGYTF,TGTGCCAGTGAAGAAGGGGTCCGTGGCTACACCTTC
TRBV11-2,NA,14,TRBJ1-1,NA,CASSLVARDTEAFF,TGTGCCAGCAGCTTAGTCGCCCGGGACACTGAAGCTTTCTTT
TRBV7-2,NA,15,TRBJ1-5,TRBD1,CASSPRTGAIQPQHF,TGTGCCAGCAGCCCGCGGACAGGGGCAATACAGCCCCAGCATTTT
TRBV3-1/TRBV3-2,NA,14,TRBJ2-5,TRBD1,CASSQGTGGETQYF,TGTGCCAGCAGCCAGGGAACAGGGGGAGAGACCCAGTACTTC
TRBV5-1,NA,15,TRBJ1-6,NA,CASSDPGVSNSPLHF,TGCGCCAGCAGCGACCCCGGGGTCTCTAATTCACCCCTCCACTTT
TRBV2,once,14,TRBJ2-5,TRBD1,CASSGGGAGETQYF,TGTGCCAGCAGTGGAGGGGGCGCGGGAGAGACCCAGTACTTC
TRBV5-1,NA,14,TRBJ1-2,NA,CASSRDRLNPGYTF,TGCGCCAGCAGCCGCGACAGGTTAAATCCTGGCTACACCTTC
TRBV6-5,NA,15,TRBJ1-1,NA,CASRGSRQAGTEAFF,TGTGCCAGCAGGGGGTCCCGGCAGGCGGGCACTGAAGCTTTCTTT
TRBV29-1,few,17,TRBJ2-4,NA,CSVVPQFEAVAKNIQYF,TGCAGCGTTGTACCCCAATTTGAGGCGGTAGCCAAAAACATTCAGTACTTC
TRBV5-1,NA,14,TRBJ1-2,NA,CASSPVSGNYGYTF,TGCGCCAGCAGCCCGGTTTCAGGGAACTATGGCTACACCTTC
TRBV3-1/TRBV3-2,NA,14,TRBJ1-6,NA,CASSLTASNSPLHF,TGTGCCAGCAGCCTGACAGCATCCAATTCACCCCTCCACTTT
TRBV29-1,NA,14,TRBJ2-2,TRBD1,CSVAGQEVDGELFF,TGCAGCGTTGCGGGACAGGAAGTGGACGGGGAGCTGTTTTTT